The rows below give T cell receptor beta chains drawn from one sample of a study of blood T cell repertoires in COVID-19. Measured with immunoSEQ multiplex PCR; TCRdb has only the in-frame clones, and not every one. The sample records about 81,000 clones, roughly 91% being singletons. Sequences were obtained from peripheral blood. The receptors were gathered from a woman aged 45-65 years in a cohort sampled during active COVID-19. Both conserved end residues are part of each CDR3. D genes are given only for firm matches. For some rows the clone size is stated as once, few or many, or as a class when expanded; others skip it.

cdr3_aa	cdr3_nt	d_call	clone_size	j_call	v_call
CASSLVMGREQYF	TGTGCCAGCAGCTTAGTGATGGGCCGCGAGCAGTACTTC	NA	NA	TRBJ2-7	TRBV7-9
CASSLSTVDQPQHF	TGTGCCAGCAGCTTATCGACAGTCGATCAGCCCCAGCATTTT	NA	NA	TRBJ1-5	TRBV7-8
CASSFLGGDPGELFF	TGTGCCAGCAGCTTCCTAGGGGGGGACCCCGGGGAGCTGTTTTTT	NA	NA	TRBJ2-2	TRBV5-6
CASSLTGTGVYGYTF	TGTGCCAGCAGCCTAACCGGGACAGGGGTTTATGGCTACACCTTC	TRBD1	once	TRBJ1-2	TRBV5-4
CASSFRDRVETQYF	TGTGCCAGCAGTTTCCGCGACAGGGTAGAGACCCAGTACTTC	TRBD1	NA	TRBJ2-5	TRBV27
CASRGIRQHTGELFF	TGTGCCAGCAGGGGGATTAGACAGCACACCGGGGAGCTGTTTTTT	NA	few	TRBJ2-2	TRBV6-5
CASSVQGGTQYF	TGCGCCAGCAGTGTACAGGGCGGGACGCAGTATTTT	NA	NA	TRBJ2-3	TRBV10-1
CASRVAGDETQYF	TGTGCCAGCAGAGTAGCGGGAGACGAGACCCAGTACTTC	TRBD2	few	TRBJ2-5	TRBV6-5
CASRQTGTRGYGYTF	TGTGCCAGCAGACAGACAGGGACTAGGGGCTATGGCTACACCTTC	TRBD1	NA	TRBJ1-2	TRBV6-5
CASSLGTNQPQHF	TGTGCCAGCAGTTTGGGGACAAATCAGCCCCAGCATTTT	NA	once	TRBJ1-5	TRBV12-3/TRBV12-4
CASALVMGSNEQFF	TGTGCCAGCGCCCTGGTGATGGGGAGCAATGAGCAGTTCTTC	NA	once	TRBJ2-1	TRBV3-1/TRBV3-2
CASSNRYTEAFF	TGTGCCAGCAGCAACAGGTATACTGAAGCTTTCTTT	NA	NA	TRBJ1-1	TRBV6-6
CASIQGQPMNTEAFF	TGTGCCAGCATCCAGGGACAGCCGATGAACACTGAAGCTTTCTTT	TRBD1	NA	TRBJ1-1	TRBV19
CASSQVGAHEQFF	TGTGCCAGCAGCCAAGTGGGGGCCCATGAGCAGTTCTTC	NA	NA	TRBJ2-1	TRBV14
CASSFRTSGDYEQYF	TGTGCCAGCAGCTTCAGGACTAGCGGCGACTACGAGCAGTACTTC	TRBD2	NA	TRBJ2-7	TRBV7-9
CASKAGPGRDEQFF	TGCGCCAGCAAAGCGGGCCCCGGGAGGGATGAGCAGTTCTTC	TRBD2	once	TRBJ2-1	TRBV10-2
CASSLDFIASGLYTQYF	TGTGCCAGCAGCTTGGATTTCATAGCCTCGGGACTCTATACGCAGTATTTT	NA	NA	TRBJ2-3	TRBV5-5
CASSKGSVLFF	TGTGCCAGCTCAAAGGGGTCCGTACTGTTTTTT	NA	NA	TRBJ1-4	TRBV7-8
CASSPREGYNEQFF	TGTGCCAGCTCACCGCGGGAGGGCTACAATGAGCAGTTCTTC	TRBD2	NA	TRBJ2-1	TRBV18
CASSRGQGGEQYF	TGTGCCAGCTCACGGGGACAGGGTGGAGAGCAGTACTTC	TRBD1	few	TRBJ2-7	TRBV18
CASSYSVRGATEAFF	TGTGCCAGCAGTTACTCGGTCAGGGGCGCCACTGAAGCTTTCTTT	NA	NA	TRBJ1-1	TRBV6-5
CASSPRVTGSSGNTIYF	TGTGCCAGCAGCCCTAGAGTGACAGGGAGCTCTGGAAACACCATATATTTT	TRBD1	NA	TRBJ1-3	TRBV9
CASREDLETQYF	TGTGCCAGCAGGGAGGACCTGGAGACCCAGTACTTC	NA	NA	TRBJ2-5	TRBV2
CASSWREDTGELFF	TGTGCCAGCAGCTGGCGGGAGGACACCGGGGAGCTGTTTTTT	TRBD2	NA	TRBJ2-2	TRBV11-2
CASSLTGVSNTGELFF	TGCGCCAGCAGCTTGACAGGCGTCAGCAACACCGGGGAGCTGTTTTTT	NA	NA	TRBJ2-2	TRBV5-1
CSGAGLAGSSETQYF	TGCAGCGGCGCCGGACTAGCGGGTTCATCGGAGACCCAGTACTTC	TRBD2	once	TRBJ2-5	TRBV29-1
CASSPEGGTYNEQFF	TGTGCCAGCAGCCCAGAGGGCGGGACCTACAATGAGCAGTTCTTC	NA	NA	TRBJ2-1	TRBV11-3
CASTQTGANTEAFF	TGTGCCAGCACCCAGACAGGGGCGAACACTGAAGCTTTCTTT	TRBD1	NA	TRBJ1-1	TRBV2
CASSSKGTSGGPRDTQYF	TGTGCCAGCAGCTCTAAGGGGACTAGCGGGGGGCCGAGGGATACGCAGTATTTT	TRBD2	NA	TRBJ2-3	TRBV27
CASSVDRSEQYF	TGCGCCAGCAGCGTGGACAGATCCGAGCAGTACTTC	NA	NA	TRBJ2-7	TRBV5-1
CASSPTGGAYEQYF	TGTGCCAGCAGTCCGACAGGGGGAGCCTACGAGCAGTACTTC	TRBD1	NA	TRBJ2-7	TRBV6-5
CASSYRGLAGDEQFF	TGTGCCAGCAGTTACCGTGGGCTAGCGGGGGATGAGCAGTTCTTC	TRBD2	NA	TRBJ2-1	TRBV6-5
CASSWPPGANVLTF	TGCGCCAGCAGCTGGCCTCCTGGGGCCAACGTCCTGACTTTC	NA	NA	TRBJ2-6	TRBV5-1
CASSGGDSTDTQYF	TGTGCCAGCAGTGGGGGGGACAGCACAGATACGCAGTATTTT	NA	NA	TRBJ2-3	TRBV2
CASSLLGREGTQYF	TGTGCCAGCAGCTTGCTCGGGAGGGAGGGGACCCAGTACTTC	TRBD2	NA	TRBJ2-5	TRBV5-4
CASSPDRVGSPLHF	TGTGCCAGCAGCCCCGACAGGGTAGGGTCACCCCTCCACTTT	TRBD1	NA	TRBJ1-6	TRBV7-8
CASSPTGDNYEQYF	TGCGCCAGCAGCCCGACAGGGGATAACTACGAGCAGTACTTC	TRBD1	NA	TRBJ2-7	TRBV4-1
CASRKIAGGDYNEQFF	TGTGCCAGCAGGAAAATAGCGGGGGGGGACTACAATGAGCAGTTCTTC	TRBD2	NA	TRBJ2-1	TRBV2
CASSSHSASDEQFF	TGTGCCAGCAGCTCCCACTCCGCTAGCGATGAGCAGTTCTTC	NA	NA	TRBJ2-1	TRBV7-3